The 24 T cell receptor beta chains given below trace back to one sample, sequenced in a study of PD-1 blockade in classical Hodgkin lymphoma. Using immunoSEQ multiplex PCR, the repertoire was profiled, and TCRdb retains in-frame clones only, with some absent. This table holds 75,000 to 100,000 clones, about four fifths found once. Each of the patients experienced relapse following autologous stem cell transplantation, and their brentuximab vedotin exposure differed. Sequenced here: peripheral blood mononuclear cells (PBMCs), sampled before the second cycle of nivolumab. These receptors were obtained from a human donor with classical Hodgkin lymphoma.

The table lists this clone with a few counts. The rearrangement links TRBV4-3 to TRBJ2-1; 8 positions agree with TRBD2. This CDR3 contains 16 residues. Germline V gene data show CDR1 as LGHNA and CDR2 as YSLEER. V lost 0 bases and J lost 8; bases outside the gene matches: 9. The CDR3 DNA reads TGCGCCAGCAGCCAAGAAGCGGGAGAGCTAGCTTATGAGCAGTTCTTC. This sequence encodes CASSQEAGELAYEQFF.

The chain links TRBV2 to TRBJ2-7; 7 bases are a match to TRBD1. CDR3 size: 16 residues. J lost 4 bases, V lost 3 bases, and 12 bases had no gene match. Germline CDR1 SNHLY, CDR2 FYNNEI. CDR3 coding DNA: TGTGCCAGCAGTGACCACAGGGGCCTTCCCCCTTACGAGCAGTACTTC. Encoded protein: CASSDHRGLPPYEQYF.

The CDR3 bases are TGCGCCAGCAGCCCAGGACAGGACCCGCTCTATGGCTACACCTTC. This translates into CASSPGQDPLYGYTF. This chain links TRBV5-1 with TRBJ1-2; 7 bases are a match to TRBD1. The germline V gene encodes CDR1 SGHRS and CDR2 YFSETQ. Losses at the gene ends were 4 bases for V and 4 bases for J; bases not matched to a gene: 10. The CDR3 is 15 residues long.

The chain uses TRBV7-9 and TRBJ2-2, with TRBD2 matching over 11 bases. The V gene's germline CDR1 is SEHNR and CDR2 FQNEAQ (reference sequence). V lost 5 bases to trimming and J lost 6 bases; unmatched junction nucleotides: 2. The CDR3 contains 14 residues. CDR3 nucleotides: TGTGCCAGCAGCCCGGGACTAGCGGCCGGGGAGCTGTTTTTT. It specifies CASSPGLAAGELFF.

This clone was picked up one time. The genes are TRBV28 and TRBJ1-3; D unresolved. This CDR3 has 12 residues. Germline V gene sequence: CDR1 MDHEN, CDR2 SYDVKM. V was shortened by 5 bases and J by 4 bases, with 6 bases between the two germline ends. The CDR3 DNA reads TGTGCCAGCAGTCTTACGGGAAACACCATATATTTT. As protein: CASSLTGNTIYF.

A few counts support this clone. This sequence joins TRBV19 and TRBJ2-2, with 9 positions matching TRBD1. Per the germline V gene, CDR1 is LNHDA and CDR2 is SQIVND (reference sequence). Losses at the gene ends were 6 bases for V and 6 bases for J; bases not matched to a gene: 5. CDR3 length: 14 residues. The CDR3 here is CASRVGTGPGELFF. The CDR3 nucleotides read TGTGCCAGTAGGGTAGGGACAGGGCCCGGGGAGCTGTTTTTT.

V and J are TRBV10-3 and TRBJ1-2; D possibly corresponds to TRBD1 (6 bases). CDR1 and CDR2 from the germline V gene are ENHRY and SYGVKD. V lost 7 bases and J 8 bases, leaving 17 bases between the germline ends. The CDR3 is 13 amino acids. The DNA of the CDR3 is TGTGCCATCACCGGGACATCCGGCCCCGGCTACACCTTC. It is translated as CAITGTSGPGYTF.

This chain connects TRBV18 to TRBJ1-3, with D perhaps matching TRBD1 (5 bases). Trimming removed 0 bases from V and 2 bases from J, with 8 bases in between. CDR1 and CDR2 (germline): KGHSH, LQKENI. This CDR3 has 15 amino acids. The CDR3 is CASSPPFRAGNTIYF. CDR3 bases: TGTGCCAGCTCACCACCATTCAGGGCTGGAAACACCATATATTTT. The full variable domain, with the rest looked up from reference TRBV18 and TRBJ1-3, is NAGVMQNPRHLVRRRGQEARLRCSPMKGHSHVYWYRQLPEEGLKFMVYLQKENIIDESGMPKERFSAEFPKEGPSILRIQQVVRGDSAAYFCASSPPFRAGNTIYFGEGSWLTVV.

This rearrangement joins TRBV19 to TRBJ2-3, with 7 bases matching TRBD1. CDR1 and CDR2 (germline): LNHDA, SQIVND (reference sequence). Unmatched junction bases numbered 5, after V lost 6 bases and J lost 2 bases. This CDR3 contains 14 residues. The CDR3 region is CASSSGGTTDTQYF. The CDR3 bases are TGTGCCAGTAGCTCAGGGGGAACCACAGATACGCAGTATTTT.

There are a few counts of this clone. V is TRBV10-3 and J is TRBJ2-3; D might be TRBD2 (6 bases). The CDR3 is 13 residues long. V lost 4 bases and J 5 bases, leaving 10 bases between the germline ends. The germline gives CDR1 ENHRY, CDR2 SYGVKD. CDR3: CAISAGAGDTQYF. The CDR3 bases are TGTGCCATCAGTGCGGGAGCGGGAGATACGCAGTATTTT.

This sequence joins TRBV4-2 and TRBJ2-3; 8 positions agree with TRBD1. V lost 0 bases and J lost 4; bases outside the gene matches: 9. The CDR3 is 17 amino acids. Germline CDR1 reads LGHNA; CDR2 reads YNFKEQ. CDR3 residues: CASSQEGGQGASDTQYF. The CDR3 nucleotides read TGTGCCAGCAGCCAAGAGGGCGGGCAGGGGGCATCAGATACGCAGTATTTT.

The rearrangement links TRBV9 to TRBJ2-1; no reliable D call. Trimming pared 4 bases from V and 0 bases from J, leaving 17 bases between. The CDR3 extends over 17 amino acids. Germline V lookup: CDR1 SGDLS, CDR2 YYNGEE. CDR3 sequence: CASSPRVSLSSYNEQFF. CDR3 DNA sequence: TGTGCCAGCAGCCCTAGAGTTAGTTTGAGCTCCTACAATGAGCAGTTCTTC. Full variable domain (remainder filled in from reference TRBV9 and TRBJ2-1): DSGVTQTPKHLITATGQRVTLRCSPRSGDLSVYWYQQSLDQGLQFLIQYYNGEERAKGNILERFSAQQFPDLHSELNLSSLELGDSALYFCASSPRVSLSSYNEQFFGPGTRLTVL.

Notes on this clone: A junction boundary mismatches the germline segment, possibly from a read error. This chain uses TRBV27 with TRBJ2-5; TRBD2 aligns across 15 bases. The CDR3 is 15 amino acids. Germline V gene sequence: CDR1 MNHEY, CDR2 SMNVEV (reference sequence). The CDR3 loop is CASNSLGLAGGPPHF. Here the CDR3 DNA reads TGTGCCAGCAACTCGTTGGGACTAGCGGGAGGCCCTCCCCACTTC.

V is TRBV7-2 and J is TRBJ2-6; D not resolved. Germline CDR1 reads SGHTA; CDR2 reads FQGNSA. The CDR3 spans 15 residues. V was trimmed by 4 bases and J by 0 bases, leaving 7 bases between them. Here the CDR3 DNA reads TGTGCCAGCAGCTCTCCCAACTCTGGGGCCAACGTCCTGACTTTC. As protein: CASSSPNSGANVLTF.

V is TRBV11-1 and J is TRBJ1-4, with 8 bases aligning to TRBD1. The germline CDR1 and CDR2 sequences are SGHAT and FQDESV (reference sequence). The CDR3 runs 15 residues. V was clipped by 5 bases and J by 3 bases; unmatched bases: 5. CDR3 sequence reads: CASSPGTGSNEKLFF. DNA for the CDR3: TGTGCCAGCAGCCCCGGGACAGGATCTAATGAAAAACTGTTTTTT. Combining the CDR3 with reference TRBV11-1 and TRBJ1-4 gives the whole variable domain EAEVAQSPRYKITEKSQAVAFWCDPISGHATLYWYRQILGQGPELLVQFQDESVVDDSQLPKDRFSAERLKGVDSTLKIQPAELGDSAMYLCASSPGTGSNEKLFFGSGTQLSVL.

The chain joins TRBV6-5 to TRBJ2-2; D ambiguous. This CDR3 has 13 amino acids. V lost 5 bases and J 5 bases, leaving 9 bases between the germline ends. Germline V gene lookup returns CDR1 MNHEY and CDR2 SVGAGI. CDR3 loop: CASSLPGTGELFF. CDR3 coding DNA: TGTGCCAGCAGTCTACCTGGAACCGGGGAGCTGTTTTTT.

The chain carries TRBV6-1 and TRBJ1-2, with D possibly TRBD1 on 6 matching bases. The V gene's germline CDR1 is MNHNS and CDR2 SASEGT. V shed 3 bases and J shed 4 bases, with 21 bases lying between them. The CDR3 runs to 17 residues. The CDR3 bases are TGTGCCAGCAGTGAGTCTGCTACAGGGCCATTCTTCTATGGCTACACCTTC. It specifies CASSESATGPFFYGYTF.

The chain combines TRBV19 with TRBJ1-5; D uncertain. CDR3 length equals 17 residues. Trimming pared 6 bases from V and 0 bases from J, leaving 18 bases between. Germline assignment: CDR1 LNHDA and CDR2 SQIVND (reference sequence). The CDR3 loop is CASRYGGFMYSNQPQHF. DNA of the CDR3: TGTGCCAGTAGATATGGAGGGTTCATGTATAGCAATCAGCCCCAGCATTTT.

This chain uses TRBV21-1 with TRBJ1-3. TRBV21-1 is annotated as a pseudogene. This CDR3 has 15 residues. As DNA, the CDR3 is TGTGCCAGCAGCAACGTCGGCGGCTCTGGAAACACCATATATTTT. As protein: CASSNVGGSGNTIYF.

V gene TRBV5-5 combines with J gene TRBJ2-7, with TRBD1 as a possible D gene (6 bases). Trimming removed 1 base at V and 1 base at J, with 12 bases between. The CDR3 has 15 amino acids. Germline CDR1 and CDR2: SGHKS and YYEKEE (reference sequence). The CDR3 is CASSLRSQGSYEQYF. The CDR3 DNA follows: TGTGCCAGCAGCTTGCGCAGCCAGGGGTCCTACGAGCAGTACTTC. Full variable domain (missing parts from reference TRBV5-5 and TRBJ2-7): DAGVTQSPTHLIKTRGQQVTLRCSPISGHKSVSWYQQVLGQGPQFIFQYYEKEERGRGNFPDRFSARQFPNYSSELNVNALLLGDSALYLCASSLRSQGSYEQYFGPGTRLTVT.

This chain joins TRBV4-3 and TRBJ1-2; D might be TRBD1 (5 bases). Looked up from germline, CDR1 is LGHNA and CDR2 is YSLEER. Trimming shortened V by 0 bases and J by 4 bases, and 12 bases separated the two germline ends. The CDR3 spans 15 residues. The CDR3 reads CASSQDMGVTYGYTF. CDR3 in DNA: TGCGCCAGCAGCCAAGATATGGGGGTTACCTATGGCTACACCTTC.

The chain combines TRBV6-1 with TRBJ2-3; TRBD2 matches 8 bases. The germline CDR1 and CDR2 sequences are MNHNS and SASEGT. The junction had 11 bases not matched to a gene; V was cut back by 1 base and J by 5 bases. This CDR3 contains 17 residues. For the CDR3, the DNA is TGTGCCAGCAGTGAAGTTCTGGCGGGAGGCCCTGGAGATACGCAGTATTTT. Its translation is CASSEVLAGGPGDTQYF.

The rearrangement joins TRBV30 to TRBJ1-2, with D unclear. The CDR3 extends over 14 amino acids. The ends were cut back, 2 bases at V and 4 bases at J, with 14 bases in the middle. Germline V gives CDR1 GTSNPN, CDR2 SVGIG (reference sequence). DNA of the CDR3: TGTGCCTGGAGTACCGCCGGGATCCTCTATGGCTACACCTTC. Residues: CAWSTAGILYGYTF.

This chain connects TRBV20-1 to TRBJ2-7; D uncertain. This CDR3 has 11 amino acids. V dropped 6 bases and J dropped 2 bases, with 8 bases sitting between them. In germline, CDR1 is DFQATT, CDR2 SNEGSKA (reference sequence). CDR3 amino acids: CSASDPYEQYF. In DNA, the CDR3 is TGCAGTGCATCTGACCCCTACGAGCAGTACTTC.